This T cell receptor (beta chain) was captured in a study of blood T cell repertoires in COVID-19. The wider study: Samples taken during acute and convalescent COVID-19 were collected in the United States, Italy and Spain. From T cells, B-cell-depleted T cells, or PBMCs came the material, which was cDNA or gDNA.

Clones were sequenced by immunoSEQ multiplex PCR, and TCRdb holds only the in-frame ones, with some missing. The table lists 300,000 to 400,000 clones, roughly 90% of them singletons, with approximately 4.1% in the top ten. V lost 3 bases, J lost 7 bases, and 9 bases lay in between. CDR3 length equals 12 residues. From germline, CDR1 is ENHRY and CDR2 SYGVKD. The study drew participants aged about 18 to 95 years from 24 US areas. Exposed study participants had met a COVID-19 case within 2 weeks before entry. The sequence was collected from a woman in her twenties or thirties who had been exposed to COVID-19. The V gene is TRBV10-3, the J gene TRBJ1-2; tentative D call: TRBD1 (5 bases). What was sequenced was PBMCs or T cells enriched from blood (not recorded which). The chain's CDR3 is CAISDAGGGYTF. The DNA of the CDR3 is TGTGCCATCAGTGACGCGGGGGGTGGCTACACCTTC.